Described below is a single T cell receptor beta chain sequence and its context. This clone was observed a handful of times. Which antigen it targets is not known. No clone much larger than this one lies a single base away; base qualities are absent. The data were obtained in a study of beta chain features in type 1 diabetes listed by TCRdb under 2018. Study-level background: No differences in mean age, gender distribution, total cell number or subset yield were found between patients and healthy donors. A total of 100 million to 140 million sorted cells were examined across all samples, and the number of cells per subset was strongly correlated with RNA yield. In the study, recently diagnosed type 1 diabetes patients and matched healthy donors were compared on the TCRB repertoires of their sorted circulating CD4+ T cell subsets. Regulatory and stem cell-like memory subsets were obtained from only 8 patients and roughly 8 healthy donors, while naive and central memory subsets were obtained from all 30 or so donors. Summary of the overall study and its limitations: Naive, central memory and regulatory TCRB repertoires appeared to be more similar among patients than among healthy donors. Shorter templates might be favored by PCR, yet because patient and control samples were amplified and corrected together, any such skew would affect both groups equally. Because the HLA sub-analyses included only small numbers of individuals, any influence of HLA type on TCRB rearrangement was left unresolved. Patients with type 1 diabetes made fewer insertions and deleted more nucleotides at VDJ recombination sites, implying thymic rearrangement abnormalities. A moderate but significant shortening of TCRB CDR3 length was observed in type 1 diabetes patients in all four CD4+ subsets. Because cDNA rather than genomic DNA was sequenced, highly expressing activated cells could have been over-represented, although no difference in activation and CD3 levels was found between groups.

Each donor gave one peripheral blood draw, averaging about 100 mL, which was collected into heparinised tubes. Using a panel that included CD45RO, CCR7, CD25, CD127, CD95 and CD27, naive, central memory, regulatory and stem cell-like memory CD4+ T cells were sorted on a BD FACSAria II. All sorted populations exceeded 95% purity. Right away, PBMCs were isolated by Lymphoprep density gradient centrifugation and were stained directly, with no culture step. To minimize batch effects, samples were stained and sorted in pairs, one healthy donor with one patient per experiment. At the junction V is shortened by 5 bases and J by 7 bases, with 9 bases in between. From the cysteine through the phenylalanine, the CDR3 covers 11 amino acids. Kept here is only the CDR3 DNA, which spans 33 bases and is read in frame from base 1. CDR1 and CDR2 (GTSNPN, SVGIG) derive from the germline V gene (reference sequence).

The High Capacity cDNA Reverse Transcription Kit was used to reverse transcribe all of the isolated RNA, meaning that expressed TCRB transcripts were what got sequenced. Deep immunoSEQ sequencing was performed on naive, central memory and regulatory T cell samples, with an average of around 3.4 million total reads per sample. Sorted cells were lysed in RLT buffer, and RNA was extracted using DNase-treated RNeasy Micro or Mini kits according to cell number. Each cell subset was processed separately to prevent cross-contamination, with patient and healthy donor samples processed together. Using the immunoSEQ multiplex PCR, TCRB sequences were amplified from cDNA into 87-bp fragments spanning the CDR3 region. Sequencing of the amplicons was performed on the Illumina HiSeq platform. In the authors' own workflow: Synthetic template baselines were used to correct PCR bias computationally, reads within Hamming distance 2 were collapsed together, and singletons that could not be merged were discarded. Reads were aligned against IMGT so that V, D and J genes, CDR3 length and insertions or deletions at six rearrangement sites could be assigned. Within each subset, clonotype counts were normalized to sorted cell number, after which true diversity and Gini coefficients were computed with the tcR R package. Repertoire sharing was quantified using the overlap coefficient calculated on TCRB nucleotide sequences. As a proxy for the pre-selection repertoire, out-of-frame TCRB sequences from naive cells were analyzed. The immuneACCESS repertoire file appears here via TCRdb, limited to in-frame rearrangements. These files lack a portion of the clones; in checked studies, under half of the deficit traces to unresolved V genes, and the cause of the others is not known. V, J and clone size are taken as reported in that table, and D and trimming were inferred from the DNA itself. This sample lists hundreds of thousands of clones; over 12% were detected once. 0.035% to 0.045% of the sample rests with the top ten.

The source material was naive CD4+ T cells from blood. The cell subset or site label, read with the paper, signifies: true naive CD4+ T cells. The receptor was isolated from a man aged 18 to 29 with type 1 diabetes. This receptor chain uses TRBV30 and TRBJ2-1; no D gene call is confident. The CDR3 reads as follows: CAWEIQNEQFF. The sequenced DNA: TGTGCCTGGGAAATCCAGAATGAGCAGTTCTTC.